This T cell receptor beta chain was captured in a study of shared clonotypes between healthy human individuals. The table came from immunoSEQ multiplex PCR; TCRdb's copy has only in-frame clones and leaves some out. Of 950,000 to 1,300,000 clones listed, more than 65% are singletons. Concerning this clone itself: Antigen unknown.

The study, taken as a whole, reports: Naive subsets typically showed greater estimated richness than memory subsets. It was the non-shared clonotypes that had lower generation probabilities than clonotypes shared by all four donors.

This CDR3 contains 15 residues. CDR1 is MNHEY and CDR2 is SMNVEV in the germline V gene (reference sequence). With 6 bases removed from V and 4 bases from J, the gap between germline ends came to 18 bases. This TCR was sampled from a man younger than 35 in good health. Sequencing used memory CD4+ T cells sorted from blood. Subset specified: CD45RA-negative fraction. The V and J genes are TRBV27 and TRBJ1-2; a possible D gene is TRBD1 (6 bases). DNA of the CDR3: TGTGCCAGCAGAAAACAGGGACCGACGCCCTATGGCTACACCTTC. This gives the protein CASRKQGPTPYGYTF.